A selection of T cell receptor beta chains follows, all from one sample in a study of PD-1 blockade in classical Hodgkin lymphoma. Measured with immunoSEQ multiplex PCR; TCRdb has only the in-frame clones, and not every one. Seen here are more than 95,000 clones, roughly nine tenths observed once, and the top ten hold around 20%. Sample: peripheral blood mononuclear cells (PBMCs), taken before the fourth cycle of nivolumab. The receptors were gathered from a human donor with classical Hodgkin lymphoma. CDR3s include the opening cysteine and the closing phenylalanine or tryptophan. Part of the rows lack a size; the others show once, few, many or a class for expanded clones.

V	size	CDR3
TRBV7-9	NA	CASSLEQGGEAFF
TRBV19	NA	CASSIPAGDTQYF
TRBV7-9	NA	CASSRDPRYNEQFF
TRBV30	NA	CAWSDTGLEGYTF
TRBV5-1	once	CASSPAGTSSYEQYF
TRBV4-2	NA	CASSQDAGYEQYF
TRBV6-4	NA	CASSEVGTGELFF
TRBV7-9	NA	CAGMSGSSYNEQFF
TRBV13	NA	CASSSTGTSGSVTDTQYF
TRBV28	NA	CASSFNTGNQPQHF
TRBV30	once	CAWSVLTEGTQYF
TRBV5-6	NA	CASSLLGLGDYEQYF
TRBV9	NA	CASSPKVPGLNEKLFF
TRBV7-6	NA	CASSATTGGGGELFF
TRBV25-1	few	CASSASEIGYNEQFF
TRBV5-1	NA	CASSLETGKKGEQFF
TRBV27	NA	CASSPVAGHGEQYF
TRBV30	NA	CAWSLTGNNQPQHF
TRBV10-2	NA	CASSEGTSGRIYEQYF
TRBV11-2	NA	CASSFRVLKADTQYF